The T cell receptor (beta chain) under discussion was sequenced for a study of Graves' ophthalmopathy and Graves' hyperthyroidism. Diagnostic conclusions were grounded in clinical symptoms, serum thyroxine, TRAb, thyroid ultrasound and orbital computed tomography. PBMCs had their origin in fresh peripheral blood (roughly 10 ml). CDR1 MNHEY and CDR2 SVGAGI come from the germline V gene. V lost 2 bases to trimming and J lost 5 bases, with 7 bases between them. The CDR3 covers 14 residues. RNA transcripts were the template, and TCR beta CDR3 regions were amplified from them. Following a first-round RT-PCR that used HTBI primers, a second-round multiplex PCR was carried out. TCRdb passed the multiplex PCR reads through MiXCR, listing each CDR3 protein once. Here the sample spans about 480,000 distinct CDR3 sequences, around 15% being singletons. This clonotype was counted many times.

This TCR came from a woman younger than 45 with Graves' ophthalmopathy. The chain employs TRBV6-5 and TRBJ1-6; D may be TRBD1 (5 bases). The sequencing sample was made of blood. CDR3 in amino acids: CASSYTGDNSPLHF. Written as DNA, the CDR3 is TGTGCCAGCAGTTACACGGGGGATAATTCACCCCTCCACTTT.